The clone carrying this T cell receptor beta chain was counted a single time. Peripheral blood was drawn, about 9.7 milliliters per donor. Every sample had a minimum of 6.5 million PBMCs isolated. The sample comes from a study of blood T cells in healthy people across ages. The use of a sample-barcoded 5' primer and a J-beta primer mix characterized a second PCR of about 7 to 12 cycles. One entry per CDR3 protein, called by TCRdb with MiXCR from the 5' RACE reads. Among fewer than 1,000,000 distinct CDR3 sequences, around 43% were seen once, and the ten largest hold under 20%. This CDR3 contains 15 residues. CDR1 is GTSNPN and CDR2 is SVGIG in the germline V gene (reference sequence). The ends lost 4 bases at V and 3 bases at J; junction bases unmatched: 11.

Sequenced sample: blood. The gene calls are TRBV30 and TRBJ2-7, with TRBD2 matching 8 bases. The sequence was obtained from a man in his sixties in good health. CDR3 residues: CAWTRRMSGGYEQYF. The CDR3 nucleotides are TGTGCCTGGACCCGACGGATGAGCGGGGGCTACGAGCAGTACTTC.